The 23 T cell receptor beta chains presented below share a single source sample, sequenced in a study of beta chain features in type 1 diabetes. All of the isolated RNA was reverse transcribed, so expressed TCRB transcripts were sequenced. Profiling relied on immunoSEQ multiplex PCR, and the TCRdb table lists in-frame clones only, not all of them. The profile shows some 360,000 clones, around 20% of them singletons. The specimen sequenced was naive CD4+ T cells from blood. Receptors originate from a young woman in good health.

For this clone: One end of the junction is discordant with germline, which a read error may explain. The V call is TRBV7-7, the J call TRBJ2-1, with 12 bases lining up with TRBD2. This CDR3 comprises 14 residues. Germline CDR1 and CDR2: SSHAT and FNYEAQ (reference sequence). CDR3 in DNA: TGTGCTAGCAGCAGGACTAGCGGGGTCAATGAGCAGTTCTTC. Its translation: CASSRTSGVNEQFF.

A few counts support this clone. V usage is TRBV7-8 and J usage is TRBJ1-2, with D possibly being TRBD1 (6 bases). CDR1 is SGHVS and CDR2 is FQNEAQ in the germline V gene. The CDR3 loop spans 15 amino acids. Between the trimmed V and J ends, which lost 1 base and 5 bases, there was a span of 14 bases. CDR3 DNA sequence: TGTGCCAGCAGCTTAGTAACGGGGCAGGGGTATGGCTACACCTTC. Translated: CASSLVTGQGYGYTF. Drawing the rest from reference TRBV7-8 and TRBJ1-2, the complete variable domain is GAGVSQSPRYKVAKRGQDVALRCDPISGHVSLFWYQQALGQGPEFLTYFQNEAQLDKSGLPSDRFFAERPEGSVSTLKIQRTQQEDSAVYLCASSLVTGQGYGYTFGSGTRLTVV.

This clone was seen only once. The chain employs TRBV30 and TRBJ2-3, with 9 nucleotides matching TRBD1. Unmatched junction bases numbered 5, after V lost 1 base and J lost 6 bases. The V gene's germline CDR1 is GTSNPN and CDR2 SVGIG (reference sequence). The CDR3 is 14 amino acids. CDR3 nucleotides: TGTGCCTGGAGTGGACAGGGGGAGGCGGATACGCAGTATTTT. Protein: CAWSGQGEADTQYF.

There are a few counts of this clone. The genes are TRBV6-5 and TRBJ1-4, with D uncertain. The germline V and J ends were trimmed by 0 bases and 10 bases, with 9 bases remaining between them. The CDR3 extends over 13 amino acids. The germline CDR1 and CDR2 sequences are MNHEY and SVGAGI. CDR3 nucleotide sequence: TGTGCCAGCAGTTACTCTAGACGGGGAAAACTGTTTTTT. Translated: CASSYSRRGKLFF.

The chain has TRBV27 and TRBJ1-2; D gene ambiguous. The germline V gene encodes CDR1 MNHEY and CDR2 SMNVEV (reference sequence). Trimming took 6 bases from V and 4 from J, leaving 15 bases between them. The CDR3 sequence is 14 residues long. The DNA of the CDR3 is TGTGCCAGCAGCCGAGGATTCGATGCCTATGGCTACACCTTC. It is translated as CASSRGFDAYGYTF.

This rearrangement joins TRBV12-5 to TRBJ2-7; tentative D call: TRBD1 (6 bases). Germline V CDR1 and CDR2: LGHNT, FRNRAP. The CDR3 is 16 residues long. The V and J ends lost 4 bases and 1 base respectively, with 17 bases between them. CDR3 nucleotide sequence: TGTGCTAGTGGTTCTACAGGACAGCTGGGGTCCTACGAGCAGTACTTC. Translation: CASGSTGQLGSYEQYF.

This chain links TRBV2 with TRBJ1-4; 9 nucleotides align to TRBD1. With 4 bases clipped from V and 6 bases from J, the junction kept 3 bases outside the gene matches. The CDR3 extends over 14 amino acids. Germline lookup yields CDR1 SNHLY and CDR2 FYNNEI. CDR3 DNA: TGTGCCAGCAGTGCACAGGGGGCCGATGAAAAACTGTTTTTT. It codes for CASSAQGADEKLFF.

This clone was recorded once. This sample also contains other DNA sequences that code for the same CDR3. This sequence joins TRBV4-1 and TRBJ2-4; 15 bases fit TRBD2. CDR1 is MGHRA, CDR2 YSYEKL, per germline. This CDR3 comprises 18 residues. J gave up 0 bases and V 4 bases, and 4 bases lay outside the gene matches. In nucleotides, the CDR3 is TGCGCCAGCAGCCCCGGACTAGCGGGGGGGCTAGCCAAAAACATTCAGTACTTC. Translated, it gives CASSPGLAGGLAKNIQYF.

This chain uses TRBV6-6 with TRBJ2-2; TRBD1 matches at 7 bases. This CDR3 spans 15 amino acids. Per the germline V gene, CDR1 is MNHNY and CDR2 is SVGAGI (reference sequence). Germline trimming cut 7 bases from V and 7 bases from J; bases unmatched to any gene: 12. The CDR3 loop is CASIITGEGSGELFF. The CDR3 region has the DNA TGTGCCAGCATTATAACAGGGGAAGGAAGCGGGGAGCTGTTTTTT.

CDR3 DNA: TGTGCCAGCAGCTTTACTAGCGGGGGGACCGACGAGCAGTACTTC. It encodes CASSFTSGGTDEQYF. J is TRBJ2-7 and V is TRBV5-4; TRBD2 matches 12 bases. The CDR3 is 15 amino acids. Per the germline V gene, CDR1 is SGHNT and CDR2 is YYREEE (reference sequence). V gave up 2 bases and J gave up 5 bases; unmatched junction bases: 5.

The chain couples TRBV19 to TRBJ2-7; tentatively, D is TRBD1 (5 bases). Germline CDR1 and CDR2: LNHDA and SQIVND (reference sequence). The CDR3 contains 13 residues. The V and J ends lost 7 bases and 2 bases respectively, with 12 bases between them. In DNA, the CDR3 is TGTGCCAGTATTGGGGCCCTTACCTACGAGCAGTACTTC. This codes for CASIGALTYEQYF.

As regards this clone: Germline is not matched at one junction end, which may reflect a read error. The chain is built from TRBV7-7 and TRBJ2-5; 7 bases fit TRBD2. This CDR3 contains 15 residues. Germline CDR1 reads SSHAT; CDR2 reads FNYEAQ (reference sequence). CDR3 DNA sequence: TGTGCTAGCAGCTTAGCTAGGACTAGAATGGAGACCCAGTACTTC. It encodes CASSLARTRMETQYF.

The chain has TRBV29-1 and TRBJ2-3, with 9 bases lining up with TRBD2. V was pared by 7 bases and J by 2 bases, with 10 bases of the junction left unmatched. The CDR3 is made up of 15 amino acids. Germline loops: CDR1 SQVTM, CDR2 ANQGSEA. The CDR3 region has the DNA TGCAGCGCCGGGGGACTAGCCGGGGACACAGATACGCAGTATTTT. This encodes CSAGGLAGDTDTQYF.

The rearrangement links TRBV27 to TRBJ1-2; unclear D gene. V was pared by 5 bases and J by 4 bases, with 17 bases between. Per germline, CDR1 MNHEY and CDR2 SMNVEV (reference sequence). The CDR3 extends over 15 amino acids. The CDR3 loop is CASSPYRGFGYGYTF. The CDR3 DNA reads as TGTGCCAGCAGTCCCTACCGAGGGTTCGGCTATGGCTACACCTTC.

This clone occurred a few times. This chain links TRBV2 with TRBJ2-5; tentatively, D is TRBD1 (5 bases). CDR3 length equals 14 residues. The germline V and J ends were trimmed by 2 bases and 3 bases, with 10 bases remaining between them. The germline V gene has CDR1 SNHLY and CDR2 FYNNEI. Here the CDR3 DNA reads TGTGCCAGCAGTGAACGACAGATCGAAGAGACCCAGTACTTC. Protein sequence: CASSERQIEETQYF.

The CDR3 is CASSPRGDSIYNEQFF. The CDR3 DNA reads as TGCGCCAGCAGCCCGCGGGGCGACTCTATCTACAATGAGCAGTTCTTC. The gene calls are TRBV5-1 and TRBJ2-1; D might be TRBD2 (6 bases). The V gene's germline CDR1 is SGHRS and CDR2 YFSETQ. The ends were cut back, 4 bases at V and 3 bases at J, with 17 bases in the middle. This CDR3 has 16 amino acids. The whole variable domain, remainder taken from reference TRBV5-1 and TRBJ2-1, is KAGVTQTPRYLIKTRGQQVTLSCSPISGHRSVSWYQQTPGQGLQFLFEYFSETQRNKGNFPGRFSGRQFSNSRSEMNVSTLELGDSALYLCASSPRGDSIYNEQFFGPGTRLTVL.

V usage is TRBV21-1 and J usage is TRBJ2-2; no check of the table's D call, TRBD1, against the DNA was made. TRBV21-1 is listed as a pseudogene. This CDR3 is 14 amino acids long. CDR3 nucleotide sequence: TGTGCCAGCAACACCCCCCAGAACACCGGGGAGCTGTTTTTT. Protein sequence: CASNTPQNTGELFF.

This clone was seen more than once but under ten times. The chain employs TRBV30 and TRBJ2-1, with a tentative D call TRBD2 (5 bases). From germline, CDR1 is GTSNPN and CDR2 SVGIG (reference sequence). Trimming cost V 7 bases and J 0 bases, with 13 bases left between them. The CDR3 contains 14 residues. In nucleotides, the CDR3 is TGTGCCTATATAAGCGGAAGCTCCTACAATGAGCAGTTCTTC. It translates to CAYISGSSYNEQFF.

The table lists this clone with a few counts. J is TRBJ2-1 and V is TRBV5-4, with 10 bases identical to TRBD2. The CDR3 length is 16 residues. J lost 7 bases, V lost 3 bases, and 10 bases had no gene match. Germline loops: CDR1 SGHNT, CDR2 YYREEE (reference sequence). CDR3 DNA: TGTGCCAGCAGCTCCTTTAGCGGGAGGAGGAGAAATGAGCAGTTCTTC. Encoded protein: CASSSFSGRRRNEQFF.

Here the CDR3 DNA reads TGTGCCTGGGAGAACCCCCCCGGAGGGGTTCTAGAGACCCAGTACTTC. This encodes CAWENPPGGVLETQYF. The rearrangement joins TRBV30 to TRBJ2-5, with a possible D match to TRBD2 (6 bases). The CDR3 has 16 residues. The V gene lost 5 bases and the J gene lost 4 bases, with 23 bases spanning the gap. CDR1 GTSNPN and CDR2 SVGIG come from the germline V gene (reference sequence). The variable domain in full, with the rest retrieved from reference TRBV30 and TRBJ2-5, is SQTIHQWPATLVQPVGSPLSLECTVEGTSNPNLYWYRQAAGRGLQLLFYSVGIGQISSEVPQNLSASRPQDRQFILSSKKLLLSDSGFYLCAWENPPGGVLETQYFGPGTRLLVL.

This clone was recorded a few times. V is TRBV9 and J is TRBJ1-3, with 9 bases matching TRBD1. V shed 0 bases and J 6 bases; nucleotides not matched to a gene: 4. The CDR3 consists of 15 residues. The V gene's germline CDR1 is SGDLS and CDR2 YYNGEE. The CDR3 coding sequence is TGTGCCAGCAGCGTAGGAAGACAGGGGGAAAACACCATATATTTT. This codes for CASSVGRQGENTIYF.

This clone came up a few times. The chain recombines TRBV5-6 with TRBJ2-5, with TRBD1 identical over 10 bases. The germline gives CDR1 SGHDT, CDR2 YYEEEE. J was trimmed by 4 bases and V by 4 bases; bases with no gene match: 7. This CDR3 has 15 amino acids. In nucleotides, the CDR3 is TGTGCCAGCAGCACGGGACAGGGGAGTGGAGAGACCCAGTACTTC. Its protein is CASSTGQGSGETQYF. The entire variable domain, with the rest obtained from reference TRBV5-6 and TRBJ2-5, is as follows: DAGVTQSPTHLIKTRGQQVTLRCSPKSGHDTVSWYQQALGQGPQFIFQYYEEEERQRGNFPDRFSGHQFPNYSSELNVNALLLGDSALYLCASSTGQGSGETQYFGPGTRLLVL.

The V and J genes are TRBV19 and TRBJ2-5; TRBD1 might be the D (6 bases). From germline, CDR1 is LNHDA and CDR2 SQIVND (reference sequence). This CDR3 region has 13 residues. V lost 7 bases, J lost 3 bases, and 12 bases lay in between. The CDR3 region has the DNA TGTGCCAGTAAACTGACAGGAGAAGAGACCCAGTACTTC. Translated, it gives CASKLTGEETQYF.